This is a list of T cell receptor beta chains from one sample in a study of beta chain features in type 1 diabetes. Sequenced by immunoSEQ multiplex PCR; TCRdb stores in-frame clones only, minus some. The sample comprises 250,000 to 300,000 clones, roughly 13% of which are singletons, and 0.015% to 0.02% rests with the top ten. Input material: naive CD4+ T cells from blood. These receptors originate from a man aged 25-45 years with type 1 diabetes. Both conserved end residues are part of each CDR3. A D gene is named only where the DNA matches it firmly. Rows may omit the clone size; those that give it use once, few, many or a size class.

v_gene	abundance	d_gene	j_gene	CDR3aa	CDR3nt
TRBV10-3	-	-	TRBJ1-4	CAISDSQGIMEKLFF	TGTGCCATCAGTGACTCCCAGGGCATCATGGAAAAACTGTTTTTT
TRBV5-4	-	-	TRBJ2-6	CASRAGLSGANVLTF	TGTGCCAGCAGGGCAGGGTTATCTGGGGCCAACGTCCTGACTTTC
TRBV5-6	few	-	TRBJ2-4	CASSLVVENIQYF	TGTGCCAGCAGCTTGGTTGTAGAAAACATTCAGTACTTC
TRBV6-6	few	-	TRBJ1-5	CASSPPPSNQPQHF	TGTGCCAGCAGTCCTCCCCCGAGCAATCAGCCCCAGCATTTT
TRBV5-1	-	TRBD2	TRBJ2-7	CASSLGLAGGNDEQYF	TGCGCCAGCAGCTTGGGACTAGCGGGAGGGAACGACGAGCAGTACTTC
TRBV27	few	-	TRBJ2-7	CASSFGGGSSYEQYF	TGTGCCAGCAGTTTCGGGGGAGGCAGCTCCTACGAGCAGTACTTC
TRBV12-5	few	TRBD2	TRBJ2-7	CANRGIVTSGPIYEQYF	TGTGCAAATAGGGGCATCGTCACTAGCGGGCCGATATACGAGCAGTACTTC
TRBV19	few	TRBD1	TRBJ1-5	CASTDGQGLRGNQPQHF	TGTGCCAGTACCGATGGACAGGGCCTTCGCGGCAATCAGCCCCAGCATTTT
TRBV18	few	TRBD1	TRBJ1-2	CASSPGGQAPTNYGYTF	TGTGCCAGCTCACCGGGCGGACAGGCCCCTACTAACTATGGCTACACCTTC
TRBV19	-	TRBD1	TRBJ2-1	CASSIEDRGEQFF	TGTGCCAGTAGTATAGAAGACAGGGGTGAGCAGTTCTTC
TRBV27	few	TRBD2	TRBJ2-7	CASSPLAGAREQYF	TGTGCCAGCAGTCCCCTAGCGGGAGCACGGGAGCAGTACTTC
TRBV12-1	-	-	TRBJ2-5	CASRPDREETQYF	TGTGCCAGCAGACCGGACAGGGAAGAGACCCAGTACTTC
TRBV20-1	-	-	TRBJ2-1	CSAKRNEQFF	TGCAGTGCTAAGAGAAATGAGCAGTTCTTC
TRBV18	few	-	TRBJ1-3	CASSLKETGGNTIYF	TGTGCCAGCTCCCTCAAGGAGACAGGTGGAAACACCATATATTTT
TRBV5-4	few	TRBD2	TRBJ2-7	CASSFLLAGSSYEQYF	TGTGCCAGCAGCTTCCTACTAGCGGGGAGCTCCTACGAGCAGTACTTC